Listed here are 15 T cell receptor beta chains from one sample, sequenced in a study of regulatory T cells in long-lasting Graves disease. As to time point: newly diagnosed GD, antithyroid drugs for less than 3 months. Preparation of the TCR library used RNA extracted from PBMCs. Arm-PCR of CDR3 regions with iRepertoire HTBI primers generated TCR beta libraries. From the multiplex PCR reads, TCRdb called clonotypes with MiXCR, one entry per CDR3 protein. The sample yields approximately 350,000 distinct CDR3 sequences, 15% to 20% seen once. The same sample was also studied in work on T cells in Graves' hyperthyroidism and ophthalmopathy.

The specimen was peripheral blood mononuclear cells (PBMCs), collected at new diagnosis, from a patient treated with antithyroid drugs. The receptors come from a young woman with Graves disease.

The chain recombines TRBV4-1 with TRBJ1-3; D unresolved. Germline loops: CDR1 MGHRA, CDR2 YSYEKL. Between the trimmed V and J ends, which lost 2 bases and 0 bases, there was a span of 11 bases. The CDR3 is 16 residues long. The CDR3, as DNA: TGCGCCAGCAGCCAACCCGGACGGGACTCTGGAAACACCATATATTTT. This codes for CASSQPGRDSGNTIYF.

This rearrangement joins TRBV5-6 to TRBJ1-1; 9 bases agree with TRBD1. The CDR3 has 12 residues. The trim removed 2 bases at V and 8 bases at J, leaving 1 base unmatched. CDR1 SGHDT and CDR2 YYEEEE come from the germline V gene. As DNA, the CDR3 is TGTGCCAGCAGCTTTACAGGGGGCGAAGCTTTCTTT. It encodes CASSFTGGEAFF.

This clonotype has only a few counts. The gene calls are TRBV2 and TRBJ1-6, with 7 bases fitting TRBD1. The CDR3 extends over 14 amino acids. CDR1 and CDR2 (germline): SNHLY, FYNNEI. Trimming at V came to 11 bases and at J to 10 bases, leaving 14 bases not matched to a gene. The CDR3 reads CAGLKTGKNSPLHF. CDR3 DNA: TGTGCCGGACTAAAGACAGGGAAGAACTCACCCCTCCACTTT.

The rearrangement uses TRBV20-1 and TRBJ1-2; no clear D gene. This CDR3 is built from 12 residues. Germline V CDR1 and CDR2: DFQATT, SNEGSKA (reference sequence). Trimming removed 2 bases from V and 10 bases from J, with 14 bases in between. CDR3 coding DNA: TGCAGTGCTAGACCCCCGCTTGGCGTCTACACCTTC. Translating gives CSARPPLGVYTF.

This clonotype was seen a handful of times. The rearrangement uses TRBV4-1 and TRBJ2-3; D tentatively fits TRBD1 or TRBD2 (6 bases each). Germline V lookup: CDR1 MGHRA, CDR2 YSYEKL. The CDR3 extends over 15 amino acids. Deletions cut 0 bases from V and 2 bases from J, with 9 bases between. As DNA, the CDR3 is TGCGCCAGCAGCCAAGACTCGGGGGCCACAGATACGCAGTATTTT. Translation: CASSQDSGATDTQYF.

Regarding this clonotype: The junction and the germline gene differ at one end; a read error may be behind it. The chain links TRBV27 to TRBJ2-1; 11 nucleotides agree with TRBD2. Germline lookup yields CDR1 MNHEY and CDR2 SMNVEV (reference sequence). The CDR3 runs 15 residues. The CDR3 sequence is CASRLAGITRGEQFF. The CDR3 coding sequence is TGCGCCAGCCGACTAGCGGGAATAACCAGGGGTGAGCAGTTCTTC.

The gene calls are TRBV3-1 and TRBJ2-3; D not resolved. CDR3 length: 15 residues. The germline CDR1 and CDR2 sequences are LGHDT and YNNKEL (reference sequence). V was trimmed by 5 bases and J by 0 bases, leaving 12 bases between them. CDR3 region: CASSVDITSTDTQYF. The CDR3 coding sequence is TGTGCCAGCAGCGTAGACATCACTAGCACAGATACGCAGTATTTT.

This clonotype was detected ten times or more. V gene TRBV15 combines with J gene TRBJ2-3; TRBD2 might be the D (6 bases). Germline CDR1 reads LNHNV; CDR2 reads YYDKDF (reference sequence). Trimming took 2 bases from V and 3 from J, leaving 15 bases between them. This CDR3 contains 16 residues. CDR3 residues: CATSRSRLEGTDTQYF. DNA of the CDR3: TGTGCCACCAGCAGATCCCGACTAGAAGGGACAGATACGCAGTATTTT.

Ten or more counts support this clonotype. The chain has TRBV5-1 and TRBJ1-2; 9 nucleotides line up with TRBD1. There are 14 residues in the CDR3. CDR1 and CDR2 from the germline V gene are SGHRS and YFSETQ. The V gene end was trimmed by 5 bases and the J gene end by 2 bases; junction bases not matched to a gene: 4. CDR3 nucleotides: TGCGCCAGCAGACTAGGGACAGGGAACTATGGCTACACCTTC. Amino acid sequence: CASRLGTGNYGYTF.

As regards this clonotype: This likely stems from a read error, as it lies one base from a far larger clone. V is TRBV19 and J is TRBJ1-5; D call uncertain. Trimming took off 9 bases at V and 9 bases at J, with 30 bases between the two ends. The CDR3 loop spans 17 amino acids. Per germline, CDR1 LNHDA and CDR2 SQIVND (reference sequence). CDR3 nucleotides: TGTGCCAGCAGCTCAAGGGCCGGCGGGGTGGGTAGTCCGCCCCAGCATTTT. This translates into CASSSRAGGVGSPPQHF.

This clonotype was seen many times. The CDR3 DNA reads as TGTGCCAGCAGGGAGGTGACAGGAGCCTCCTACGAGCAGTACTTC. It yields the protein CASREVTGASYEQYF. The chain combines TRBV6-1 with TRBJ2-7, with a possible D match to TRBD1 (6 bases). This CDR3 has 15 amino acids. Germline assignment: CDR1 MNHNS and CDR2 SASEGT. V was shortened by 6 bases and J by 0 bases, with 15 bases between the two germline ends.

This clonotype was counted many times. V is TRBV2 and J is TRBJ1-2; no definite D call. V was pared by 7 bases and J by 4 bases, with 13 bases between. The CDR3 consists of 13 residues. From germline, CDR1 is SNHLY and CDR2 FYNNEI. The CDR3 bases are TGTGCCAGCAATCCTGGGAGGGTCTATGGCTACACCTTC. This translates into CASNPGRVYGYTF. Complete variable domain (other parts from reference TRBV2 and TRBJ1-2): EPEVTQTPSHQVTQMGQEVILRCVPISNHLYFYWYRQILGQKVEFLVSFYNNEISEKSEIFDDQFSVERPDGSNFTLKIRSTKLEDSAMYFCASNPGRVYGYTFGSGTRLTVV.

This clonotype has ten or more counts. The gene calls are TRBV20-1 and TRBJ2-1; D not resolved. The CDR3 extends over 11 amino acids. V lost 1 base and J lost 6, with 4 bases in between. CDR1 is DFQATT and CDR2 is SNEGSKA in the germline V gene (reference sequence). The CDR3 protein is CSARVANEQFF. CDR3 DNA: TGCAGTGCTAGAGTAGCCAATGAGCAGTTCTTC.

This clonotype was detected only a few times. The chain uses TRBV5-1 and TRBJ2-5; D is unresolved. V shed 4 bases and J shed 2 bases, with 6 bases lying between them. The CDR3 contains 12 residues. Germline lookup yields CDR1 SGHRS and CDR2 YFSETQ. CDR3 residues: CASSERQETQYF. The CDR3 coding sequence is TGCGCCAGCAGCGAAAGACAAGAGACCCAGTACTTC.

The chain uses TRBV28 and TRBJ2-3; TRBD2 matches 13 bases. The junction had 5 bases not matched to a gene; V was cut back by 5 bases and J by 0 bases. Germline V gene data show CDR1 as MDHEN and CDR2 as SYDVKM. There are 17 residues in the CDR3. The CDR3 DNA follows: TGTGCCAGCAGTCCCACTAGCGGGGGGGTTAGCACAGATACGCAGTATTTT. Translating it yields CASSPTSGGVSTDTQYF.